Below, 2 T cell receptor beta chains from the same sample are listed, as sequenced in a study of long-term antiretroviral therapy in people with HIV. They ran version v3.0 of the immunoSEQ assay at survey level. The table came from immunoSEQ multiplex PCR; TCRdb's copy has only in-frame clones and leaves some out. The profile shows 14,000 or so clones, around 90% of them singletons. The sample here was unsorted PBMCs, taken 6.2 years after starting antiretroviral therapy. These receptors were collected from a man aged 40-55 years with HIV.

V gene TRBV1 combines with J gene TRBJ2-1; TRBD1 is the table's D call and was not checked against the DNA. TRBV1 is noted as a pseudogene. There are 15 residues in the CDR3. CDR3 residues: CTSSRPPRGVNEQFF. The CDR3 coding sequence is TGCACCAGCAGCCGCCCCCCCAGGGGGGTTAATGAGCAGTTCTTC.

The chain couples TRBV2 to TRBJ2-7, with TRBD1 matching 12 bases. This CDR3 has 15 amino acids. With 2 bases clipped from V and 3 bases from J, the junction kept 2 bases outside the gene matches. CDR1 and CDR2 (germline): SNHLY, FYNNEI. CDR3 sequence reads: CASSEWDRGLYEQYF. The CDR3 coding sequence is TGTGCCAGCAGTGAATGGGACAGGGGGCTCTACGAGCAGTACTTC.